This TCR beta chain comes out of a study of cytomegalovirus exposure and HLA in healthy donors. CDR3 length equals 15 residues. With V trimmed by 3 bases and J by 3 bases, 8 bases remained unmatched. The germline V gene encodes CDR1 MNHEY and CDR2 SMNVEV (reference sequence). The PCR used 60 Vbeta and 13 Jbeta primers. This table comes from immunoSEQ multiplex PCR, and its TCRdb copy is limited to in-frame clones, with some not included. The sample comprises about 160,000 clones, about 60% of which are singletons, and approximately 6.6% rests with the top ten. This clone was recorded only once. The chain recombines TRBV27 with TRBJ2-7, with 7 bases that match TRBD2. Source material: PBMCs. This TCR was recovered from a woman aged 55 to 70 in good health and CMV-seropositive. The CDR3 loop is CASSFRLAANYEQYF. The CDR3 region has the DNA TGTGCCAGCAGTTTTAGGCTAGCGGCCAACTACGAGCAGTACTTC.